One T cell receptor (beta chain) is described in this entry. These data come from a study of blood T cell repertoires in COVID-19. Participants were aged 18 to 89 years, lived in about 26 US areas, and enrolled virtually. Cohort placement rested on clinical history that participants reported themselves. Profiling relied on immunoSEQ multiplex PCR, and the TCRdb table lists in-frame clones only, not all of them. Here the sample spans approximately 210,000 clones, under 90% being singletons. Germline V CDR1 and CDR2: LGHDT, YNNKEL (reference sequence). This CDR3 is 17 amino acids long. V lost 3 bases to trimming and J lost 5 bases; unmatched junction nucleotides: 13.

What was sequenced was PBMCs or T cells enriched from blood (not recorded which). This clonotype originated in a woman between 45 and 60 years old with acute COVID-19. The rearrangement joins TRBV3-1 (or the pseudogene TRBV3-2) to TRBJ2-1; TRBD2 agrees at 7 bases. The CDR3 region is CASSHHLPGEGHNEQFF. The CDR3 DNA is TGTGCCAGCAGCCATCACCTCCCGGGGGAGGGGCACAATGAGCAGTTCTTC.